In its sample, the clone carrying this TCR beta chain was seen many times. What it recognizes is unknown. TCR beta CDR3 regions were amplified from RNA transcripts. Initially, a first-round RT-PCR of the TCR CDR3 employed the HTBI primer set. One entry per CDR3 protein results from TCRdb running MiXCR on the multiplex PCR reads. The sample shows about 350,000 distinct CDR3 sequences, roughly 17% of them seen only once. This specimen belongs to a study of T cells in Graves' hyperthyroidism and ophthalmopathy. Findings and limits, study-wide: Among clonotypes expanded in thyroid above 0.001, most were also found in blood.

The CDR3 consists of 14 residues. Germline CDR1 reads MNHEY; CDR2 reads SMNVEV (reference sequence). Trimming took 7 bases from V and 4 from J; bases not matched to a gene: 10. Hyperthyroidism patients were newly diagnosed, had disease duration under 2 months, and were aged 18 to 65 years. Exclusion of patients followed from uncontrolled infection, other autoimmune disease, pregnancy or lactation. Any symptoms of ophthalmopathy came after the first hyperthyroidism diagnosis, from which the blood sample dates. The sequenced sample was blood. The sequence was collected from a woman younger than 45 with Graves' hyperthyroidism that later progressed to Graves' ophthalmopathy. This chain joins TRBV27 and TRBJ2-7, with TRBD2 matching over 7 bases. The CDR3 DNA reads TGTGCCAGCATGACGTGGGAGGGCCGGTACGAGCAGTACTTC. The encoded protein is CASMTWEGRYEQYF.